Sequencing of this T cell receptor (beta chain) was carried out in a study of cytomegalovirus exposure and HLA in healthy donors. V lost 8 bases and J lost 4; bases outside the gene matches: 6. The germline V gene has CDR1 LNHDA and CDR2 SQIVND (reference sequence). The CDR3 is 13 amino acids. Repertoires were generated with immunoSEQ multiplex PCR, while TCRdb's copy carries only in-frame clones and drops some. The sample has approximately 65,000 clones; 95% to 97% are singletons. This receptor was taken from a man between 18 and 29 years old in good health and CMV-seronegative. Sample: PBMCs. The V gene is TRBV19, the J gene TRBJ1-1, with 8 bases matching TRBD1. The CDR3 sequence is CASCGQGGTEAFF. Written as DNA, the CDR3 is TGTGCCAGTTGCGGACAGGGAGGCACTGAAGCTTTCTTT.